What follows are 11 T cell receptor beta chains derived from one specimen sequenced in a study of T cell changes during pregnancy in multiple sclerosis. The data were produced by immunoSEQ multiplex PCR, yet TCRdb's version contains in-frame clones alone and is incomplete. The data show some 49,000 clones, around 89% seen once. Material: peripheral blood, obtained after pregnancy. The receptors derive from a female donor in good health, enrolled as a control in a pregnancy study.

The chain uses TRBV6-1 and TRBJ2-1, with TRBD2 identical over 13 bases. From germline, CDR1 is MNHNS and CDR2 SASEGT. V shed 4 bases, J shed 7 bases, and the junction held 1 base outside the gene matches. The CDR3 is 14 residues long. CDR3 amino acids: CASSGGLAGNEQFF. In DNA form, the CDR3 reads TGTGCCAGCAGTGGGGGACTAGCGGGGAATGAGCAGTTCTTC.

The chain is built from TRBV2 and TRBJ2-2; TRBD2 agrees at 11 bases. Germline loops: CDR1 SNHLY, CDR2 FYNNEI. The J segment lost 5 bases and the V segment lost 6 bases, leaving 5 bases of the junction unmatched. The CDR3 extends over 15 amino acids. The CDR3 loop reads CASRRTSGFTGELFF. DNA of the CDR3: TGTGCCAGCAGAAGGACTAGCGGGTTTACCGGGGAGCTGTTTTTT.

The V call is TRBV4-1, the J call TRBJ1-2, with 9 bases matching TRBD1. J lost 6 bases, V lost 2 bases, and 10 bases had no gene match. CDR1 is MGHRA and CDR2 is YSYEKL in the germline V gene. There are 16 residues in the CDR3. This chain's CDR3 is CASSQLGGTGIDGYTF. As DNA, the CDR3 is TGCGCCAGCAGCCAACTTGGCGGGACAGGGATCGATGGCTACACCTTC.

The rearrangement uses TRBV4-3 and TRBJ1-1; 8 nucleotides align to TRBD1. CDR3 length equals 16 residues. V lost 4 bases, J lost 1 base, and 8 bases stayed unmatched. From germline, CDR1 is LGHNA and CDR2 YSLEER. CDR3 sequence (DNA): TGCGCCAGCAGCCCGAACTACAGGGGGAGGAACACTGAAGCTTTCTTT. This sequence encodes CASSPNYRGRNTEAFF.

The chain has TRBV5-6 and TRBJ1-5; no clear D. Per germline, CDR1 SGHDT and CDR2 YYEEEE. The CDR3 is 15 amino acids. Trimming removed 3 bases at V and 3 bases at J, with 13 bases between. CDR3 sequence reads: CASSSQVASNQPQHF. CDR3 DNA sequence: TGTGCCAGCAGCTCTCAGGTTGCTTCCAATCAGCCCCAGCATTTT.

The rearrangement joins TRBV5-1 to TRBJ1-1; TRBD1 aligns across 7 bases. The CDR3 contains 13 residues. Germline V gives CDR1 SGHRS, CDR2 YFSETQ. V trimming: 4 bases; J trimming: 7 bases; junction bases outside the gene matches: 7. CDR3 DNA sequence: TGCGCCAGCAGCGTAGGGGGCTATGGTGAAGCTTTCTTT. This codes for CASSVGGYGEAFF.

V is TRBV4-1 and J is TRBJ2-1, with no clear D. V gave up 0 bases and J gave up 12 bases, with 12 bases separating them. The CDR3 runs 13 residues. Germline loops: CDR1 MGHRA, CDR2 YSYEKL. The CDR3 nucleotides read TGCGCCAGCAGCCAAGATGACTCCCTATGGCAGTTCTTC. This sequence encodes CASSQDDSLWQFF.

The V call is TRBV12-2, the J call TRBJ1-1. TRBV12-2 is described as a pseudogene. The CDR3 has 16 residues. The chain's CDR3 is CASRLAREGTGTEAFF. The CDR3, as DNA: TGTGCAAGTCGCTTAGCGCGGGAAGGGACGGGCACTGAAGCTTTCTTT.

The chain joins TRBV9 to TRBJ2-7; the match to TRBD2 covers 7 bases. CDR1 SGDLS and CDR2 YYNGEE come from the germline V gene. The CDR3 consists of 15 residues. V dropped 0 bases and J dropped 2; count of bases not matched to a gene: 5. CDR3 sequence reads: CASSVGLAETYEQYF. CDR3 nucleotide sequence: TGTGCCAGCAGCGTAGGCCTAGCGGAAACCTACGAGCAGTACTTC. The full variable domain, completed using reference TRBV9 and TRBJ2-7, is DSGVTQTPKHLITATGQRVTLRCSPRSGDLSVYWYQQSLDQGLQFLIQYYNGEERAKGNILERFSAQQFPDLHSELNLSSLELGDSALYFCASSVGLAETYEQYFGPGTRLTVT.

The chain employs TRBV5-4 and TRBJ2-3; 8 nucleotides align to TRBD2. The V segment lost 4 bases and the J segment 7 bases; nucleotides outside the gene matches: 11. This CDR3 has 15 amino acids. CDR1 is SGHNT, CDR2 YYREEE, per germline (reference sequence). The CDR3 DNA sequence: TGTGCCAGCAGCCCCCCGTCGGCGGGGGGACATACGCAGTATTTT. Translating it yields CASSPPSAGGHTQYF.

This chain joins TRBV7-9 and TRBJ2-7; TRBD1 agrees at 7 bases. CDR1 SEHNR and CDR2 FQNEAQ come from the germline V gene (reference sequence). The CDR3 loop spans 14 amino acids. J lost 1 base, V lost 4 bases, and 4 bases had no gene match. The chain's CDR3 is CASSSRDRSYEQYF. DNA for the CDR3: TGTGCCAGCAGCTCCCGGGACAGATCCTACGAGCAGTACTTC.